One and the same sample provided the 10 T cell receptor beta chains below, sequenced in a study of blood T cell repertoires in COVID-19. Sequenced by immunoSEQ multiplex PCR; TCRdb stores in-frame clones only, minus some. The data show around 230,000 clones, roughly 89% seen once. The sequencing sample was made of PBMCs or T cells enriched from blood (not recorded which). The receptor set was obtained from a man between 18 and 29 years old with acute COVID-19.

This clone was picked up one time. In nucleotides, the CDR3 is TGTGCCAGTAGTAGTTCTCGCGGGACAGCCCACAAGCCCCAGCATTTT. Protein: CASSSSRGTAHKPQHF. The V and J genes are TRBV19 and TRBJ1-5, with 7 bases aligning to TRBD1. With 4 bases clipped from V and 8 bases from J, the junction kept 14 bases outside the gene matches. The CDR3 sequence is 16 residues long. Germline V gene lookup returns CDR1 LNHDA and CDR2 SQIVND (reference sequence).

The gene calls are TRBV5-1 and TRBJ2-7, with D tentatively TRBD2 (6 bases). V was trimmed by 1 base and J by 7 bases, leaving 27 bases between them. Germline assignment: CDR1 SGHRS and CDR2 YFSETQ. The CDR3 spans 18 residues. CDR3 in amino acids: CASSLYGGAAGESGEQYF. The DNA of the CDR3 is TGCGCCAGCAGCTTGTATGGAGGGGCGGCAGGAGAAAGCGGAGAGCAGTACTTC. The complete variable domain, with remaining parts taken from reference TRBV5-1 and TRBJ2-7, reads KAGVTQTPRYLIKTRGQQVTLSCSPISGHRSVSWYQQTPGQGLQFLFEYFSETQRNKGNFPGRFSGRQFSNSRSEMNVSTLELGDSALYLCASSLYGGAAGESGEQYFGPGTRLTVT.

The rearrangement links TRBV28 to TRBJ2-2, with 8 positions matching TRBD2. Per the germline V gene, CDR1 is MDHEN and CDR2 is SYDVKM. This CDR3 region has 16 residues. V dropped 7 bases and J dropped 2; count of bases not matched to a gene: 9. The CDR3 loop is CASTSGLAGNTGELFF. CDR3 nucleotides: TGTGCCAGCACCTCGGGCCTAGCGGGCAACACCGGGGAGCTGTTTTTT.

V usage is TRBV12-1 and J usage is TRBJ1-2; the table's TRBD1 call for D was not verified on the DNA. TRBV12-1 constitutes a pseudogene. The CDR3 spans 13 residues. The DNA of the CDR3 is TGTGCCAGCAGCTCCGCAGGGGGCTTAGACTACACCTTC. Its protein product is CASSSAGGLDYTF.

The V call is TRBV9, the J call TRBJ1-4, with 7 nucleotides matching TRBD1. With V trimmed by 0 bases and J by 7 bases, 9 bases remained unmatched. The CDR3 is made up of 16 amino acids. CDR1 is SGDLS and CDR2 is YYNGEE in the germline V gene. The CDR3 protein is CASSVESTGIGEKLFF. DNA for the CDR3: TGTGCCAGCAGCGTAGAATCGACAGGGATAGGTGAAAAACTGTTTTTT.

This clone turned up a few times. The rearrangement links TRBV3-1 (or the pseudogene TRBV3-2) to TRBJ1-2; 8 bases fit TRBD1. This CDR3 region has 15 residues. The V gene's germline CDR1 is LGHDT and CDR2 YNNKEL (reference sequence). V shed 5 bases and J 3 bases; nucleotides not matched to a gene: 8. CDR3 in DNA: TGTGCCAGCAGCATCCAGGGGGCGCCGGACTATGGCTACACCTTC. Translated, it gives CASSIQGAPDYGYTF.

The rearrangement links TRBV3-1 (or the pseudogene TRBV3-2) to TRBJ2-5; 9 bases agree with TRBD1. The CDR3 is made up of 17 amino acids. The V gene's germline CDR1 is LGHDT and CDR2 YNNKEL (reference sequence). V lost 2 bases and J lost 1; bases outside the gene matches: 8. CDR3 sequence (DNA): TGTGCCAGCAGCCAATCGAGACAGGGGGTCCTCCAAGAGACCCAGTACTTC. Translating it yields CASSQSRQGVLQETQYF.

With regard to this clone: Other DNA sequences in the sample encode the same CDR3. The rearrangement joins TRBV12-3 or TRBV12-4 to TRBJ1-2; D not certain. Trimming stripped 5 bases from V and 3 bases from J, with 7 bases between. The CDR3 length is 12 residues. In nucleotides, the CDR3 is TGTGCCAGCAGTGGCCCTGACTATGGCTACACCTTC. Its protein is CASSGPDYGYTF.

This chain connects TRBV4-2 to TRBJ2-6, with 7 bases fitting TRBD2. The V gene's germline CDR1 is LGHNA and CDR2 YNFKEQ. Unmatched junction bases numbered 9, after V lost 4 bases and J lost 0 bases. This CDR3 contains 18 residues. The CDR3: CASSRYGTKSSGANVLTF. The CDR3 region has the DNA TGTGCCAGCAGCCGCTACGGGACTAAGAGCTCTGGGGCCAACGTCCTGACTTTC.

This chain joins TRBV7-9 and TRBJ1-5; possible D gene TRBD1, 6 bases. With 5 bases removed from V and 7 bases from J, the gap between germline ends came to 18 bases. The germline gives CDR1 SEHNR, CDR2 FQNEAQ (reference sequence). There are 15 residues in the CDR3. Here the CDR3 reads CASSPQGTNGQPQHF. The CDR3, as DNA: TGTGCCAGCAGCCCGCAAGGGACAAATGGGCAGCCCCAGCATTTT.